This T cell receptor (delta chain) was retrieved from a study of Vδ1+ human thymocytes. Study findings and constraints: In the thymus, TRG and TRD repertoires looked highly polyclonal with Gaussian CDR3 lengths.

The CDR3 spans 21 residues. Germline CDR1 and CDR2: TSWWSYY and QGS. V shed 2 bases and J 0 bases; nucleotides not matched to a gene: 19. With regard to this clone: Its antigen is still unknown. A read error may explain this, as a much larger clone is one base away.

Sequences come from RNA converted to cDNA by reverse transcription. Pooled V-gene forward primers with one constant-region reverse primer generated the CDR3 amplicons by multiplex PCR. TCRdb processed the multiplex PCR reads again with the CATT caller. Of roughly 25,000 delta-chain clones listed, 25% to 30% are singletons. Sequenced input: Vdelta1+ gamma-delta thymocytes from the thymus. As to subset: FACS-sorted CD3+ TCRalphabeta- TCRVdelta1+ TCRVdelta2- thymocytes. The chain employs TRDV1 and TRDJ1, with 9 bases lining up with TRDD2. The TCR comes from a boy younger than two who had congenital heart surgery. CDR3 region: CALGEAPFLPTVYGYTDKLIF. The CDR3 DNA sequence: TGTGCTCTTGGGGAAGCTCCCTTCCTTCCTACGGTATATGGGTACACCGATAAACTCATCTTT.